The rows below give T cell receptor beta chains drawn from one sample of a study of blood T cell repertoires in COVID-19. TCRdb's table, derived via immunoSEQ multiplex PCR, lists solely in-frame clones and lacks some. The data hold around 180,000 clones, with approximately 87% observed a single time. The sequenced material came from peripheral blood. Receptors originate from a man in his 70s with active or convalescent COVID-19. CDR3s include the opening cysteine and the closing phenylalanine or tryptophan. D genes are given only for firm matches. Rows may omit the clone size; those that give it use once, few, many or a size class.

V: TRBV6-5
length: 14
size: -
J: TRBJ1-4
D: -
DNA: TGTGCCAGCAGTCCCCGGAGAGCTAATGAAAAACTGTTTTTT
CDR3: CASSPRRANEKLFF

V: TRBV11-3
length: 13
size: -
J: TRBJ1-6
D: TRBD1
DNA: TGTGCCAGCAGCTTTGACAGGGTGATGGCCCTCCACTTT
CDR3: CASSFDRVMALHF

V: TRBV6-5
length: 15
size: once
J: TRBJ1-3
D: -
DNA: TGTGCCAGCAGGGTGGACAGTTCTGTCGGAAACACCATATATTTT
CDR3: CASRVDSSVGNTIYF

V: TRBV2
length: 15
size: -
J: TRBJ2-1
D: -
DNA: TGTGCCAGCAGGGATAGCGAGAGCTCCTACAATGAGCAGTTCTTC
CDR3: CASRDSESSYNEQFF

V: TRBV16
length: 13
size: few
J: TRBJ2-5
D: -
DNA: TGTGCCAGCAGCCCGTCGGGACTCGAGACCCAGTACTTC
CDR3: CASSPSGLETQYF

V: TRBV7-2
length: 13
size: -
J: TRBJ1-6
D: -
DNA: TGTGCCAGCAGCTTAGGGCTGAATTCACCCCTCCACTTT
CDR3: CASSLGLNSPLHF

V: TRBV2
length: 15
size: -
J: TRBJ1-5
D: -
DNA: TGTGCCAGCAGTGATGAGTCTTTGAGCAATCAGCCCCAGCATTTT
CDR3: CASSDESLSNQPQHF

V: TRBV6-2/TRBV6-3
length: 14
size: -
J: TRBJ1-2
D: -
DNA: TGTGCCAGCAGTTACGGTTCCGAGGCAGGGCCCGACACCTTC
CDR3: CASSYGSEAGPDTF

V: TRBV2
length: 14
size: -
J: TRBJ2-6
D: TRBD1
DNA: TGTGCCAGCTCGGACAGGGCTGGGGCCAACGTCCTGACTTTC
CDR3: CASSDRAGANVLTF

V: TRBV24-1
length: 13
size: -
J: TRBJ2-5
D: -
DNA: TGTGCCACCAGTGCTGGGCCCGCGGAGACCCAGTACTTC
CDR3: CATSAGPAETQYF

V: TRBV28
length: 13
size: -
J: TRBJ1-2
D: -
DNA: TGTGCCAGCAGTTTATCCAGGAACTATGGCTACACCTTC
CDR3: CASSLSRNYGYTF

V: TRBV5-1
length: 15
size: -
J: TRBJ1-1
D: TRBD1
DNA: TGCGCCAGCAGCTTGGACGGCAGGGGGCGATCTGAAGCTTTCTTT
CDR3: CASSLDGRGRSEAFF

V: TRBV29-1
length: 16
size: -
J: TRBJ2-1
D: TRBD2
DNA: TGCAGCGTTCAATGGGCGGGAGTAAGGGAAGGGAATGAGCAGTTCTTC
CDR3: CSVQWAGVREGNEQFF

V: TRBV15
length: 16
size: -
J: TRBJ2-7
D: -
DNA: TGTGCCACCAGCAGAGACAAGTGGGCCAGCTCCTACGAGCAGTACTTC
CDR3: CATSRDKWASSYEQYF

V: TRBV5-4
length: 13
size: -
J: TRBJ2-4
D: TRBD1
DNA: TGTGCCAGCAGCCCCCCGGGACAGAACATTCAGTACTTC
CDR3: CASSPPGQNIQYF

V: TRBV7-9
length: 13
size: few
J: TRBJ1-1
D: -
DNA: TGTGCCAGCAGCCTCGGGGGTAGACAGGAAGCTTTCTTT
CDR3: CASSLGGRQEAFF

V: TRBV5-1
length: 15
size: -
J: TRBJ2-4
D: TRBD2
DNA: TGCGCCAGCAGCTTGGTAGCGGGAGGGGAGAACATTCAGTACTTC
CDR3: CASSLVAGGENIQYF

V: TRBV7-2
length: 14
size: -
J: TRBJ1-2
D: -
DNA: TGTGCCAGCAGCTTAGCGAGTGCTGCCTATGGCTACACCTTC
CDR3: CASSLASAAYGYTF

V: TRBV13
length: 14
size: -
J: TRBJ2-7
D: -
DNA: TGTGCCAGCAGCGGGTCGGGAGAGCCCTACGAGCAGTACTTC
CDR3: CASSGSGEPYEQYF

V: TRBV10-3
length: 13
size: -
J: TRBJ2-1
D: TRBD1
DNA: TGTGCCGCCGGGACAGGGGCCACTAATGAGCAGTTCTTC
CDR3: CAAGTGATNEQFF

V: TRBV11-2
length: 13
size: -
J: TRBJ1-5
D: -
DNA: TGTGCCAGCAGCTTAGGACATGACCGGCCCCAGCATTTT
CDR3: CASSLGHDRPQHF

V: TRBV28
length: 13
size: once
J: TRBJ1-1
D: -
DNA: TGTGCCAGCAGTTTAACAGGGAGGGCTGAAGCTTTCTTT
CDR3: CASSLTGRAEAFF

V: TRBV7-2
length: 16
size: -
J: TRBJ1-1
D: TRBD1
DNA: TGTGCCAGCAGCTTTTGGACAGGGGAGGGGAACACTGAAGCTTTCTTT
CDR3: CASSFWTGEGNTEAFF